This T cell receptor beta chain was identified in a study of blood T cell repertoires in COVID-19. Looking at the study overall: Italy, Spain and the United States were the sources of the convalescent and acute COVID-19 samples.

Authors' methods: From reference gene primer amplification, estimates of nucleated cell counts were derived. Assay used: immunoSEQ multiplex PCR; TCRdb lists only in-frame clones, some missing. The D gene and trimming were derived from the DNA, and the V and J assignments and clone size from that table. The profile shows around 270,000 clones, roughly 84% of them singletons. The CDR3 is 15 amino acids. Germline CDR1 and CDR2: SGHRS and YFSETQ. The V and J ends lost 4 bases and 7 bases respectively, with 21 bases between them. Sequencing input: peripheral blood. V usage is TRBV5-1 and J usage is TRBJ2-7, with a tentative D call TRBD2 (6 bases). The sequence was collected from a woman in her forties who had recovered from COVID-19. DNA for the CDR3: TGCGCCAGCAGCCCGGTGGCGGGGTCCTCCCAGGAGCAGTACTTC. Translated, it gives CASSPVAGSSQEQYF.